This T cell receptor beta chain derives from a study of shared clonotypes between healthy human individuals (dated by TCRdb to about 2020). About the study as a whole: A couple of women and a few men aged 18 to 49 years were included in the cohort. For each donor, CD4 naive and CD4 memory were each run on three plates, CD8 naive on two plates, and CD8 memory on one plate. The study deeply sequenced blood TCR repertoires of about 5 healthy adults to estimate repertoire size and the extent of clonotype sharing between individuals. Different laboratories and diverse techniques were used to prepare libraries and sequence TCR repertoires, to increase sequencing depth and limit assay-specific biases. Per donor, leukapheresis produced somewhere between about 0.8 and 9 billion PBMCs. Overall study outcomes, separate from this receptor: Larger estimated clonotype richness was generally found for naive subsets than for memory subsets. Sampling was restricted to blood, and TCR repertoires in tissues likely differ from the TCR repertoires found in blood. Because the study included only a small number of donors, the genetic and exposure-history diversity represented was limited. Compared with non-shared clonotypes, clonotypes shared by all four sorted-subset donors had higher generation probabilities. Pairwise subsampling led to the expectation that sequencing depth would affect the degree of clonotype sharing among donors. Rarefaction of sorted-subset datasets indicated incomplete sequencing despite the large sequencing depth. Across four donors, approximately 5% of naive CD4, around 3.3% of naive CD8, 2% to 2.5% of memory CD4, and under 0.45% of memory CD8 clonotypes were shared.

Donors were healthy HIV-negative adults with no recently reported acute infections or vaccinations. Every donor was a Caucasian adult residing in Nashville, Tennessee, USA. CD4+ T cells were enriched by magnetic negative selection, after which naive cells were positively selected on CD45RA and the negative fraction was taken as the memory subset. After blood collection by leukapheresis, PBMCs were isolated using Ficoll-Histopaque density gradient centrifugation and then cryopreserved in the vapor phase of liquid nitrogen. Purity and quantity of every magnetically sorted T cell population were checked by analytical flow cytometry. Genomic DNA was isolated from every sorted fraction and measured by UV absorbance on a Nanodrop 2000c. Using the deep immunoSEQ assay, TCR CDR3 regions were amplified from genomic DNA by multiplex PCR. Extracted genomic DNA from each cell subset was distributed evenly across all wells of several immunoSEQ 96-well plates, and each plate was treated as a replicate. For sorted subsets, each replicate PCR was loaded with around 200 ng genomic DNA, equivalent to approximately 33,000 T cell genomes. Purified libraries were measured with a Qubit 3.0 fluorometer, size-checked on a Bioanalyzer 2100, and measured again with the KAPA Library Quantification kit. A separate single-read 150-cycle Illumina NextSeq 550 flow cell was used to sequence each immunoSEQ 96-well plate. The published analysis was carried out like this. The immunoSEQ output contained only junctional sequences without quality scores, so filtering could not match that applied to full-length reads. Sequences were annotated with PyIR, a Python wrapper for IgBLAST v1.9, and V/J genes and CDR3 were assigned using IMGT germline references. Reads were filtered out if the reads had weak V/J assignments (E-value above 1e-6), no CDR3, stop codons, out-of-frame junctions, or ambiguous translated residues. V3J clonotypes were defined as sequences sharing the same inferred V gene, J gene, and CDR3 amino acid sequence. Percentage overlap between repertoires was computed as shared unique clonotypes divided by the size of the smaller repertoire. Three approaches were used to assess repertoire richness: RTK rarefaction, the Chao1 estimator, and Recon v2.1 estimates of unobserved clonotypes. Generation probabilities for all TCRbeta clonotypes obtained by the gDNA method from a handful of donors were computed using OLGA. This immuneACCESS table, as held by TCRdb, lists in-frame sequences with V and J called but not all clones. Of the missing ones, under half trace to an unresolved V gene in checked studies; the others have no known cause. V and J calls and clone size are copied from that table; D and trimming were computed from the DNA. The sample contains 300,000 to 400,000 clones, roughly 80% of them found a single time. The ten most abundant clones make up around 9.3% of the sample.

This clone came up a few times. Its antigen has not been determined. The sample holds no much larger clone one base away, and base qualities are not on file. The sample comprised memory CD4+ T cells sorted from blood. Explained via the paper, the cell subset or site label denotes: CD45RA-negative fraction. The clonotype comes from a young man in good health.

The DNA reads TGTGCCAGCAGAAACGCCGGGGAAGCTAATGAAAAACTGTTTTTT. Its protein is CASRNAGEANEKLFF. The rearrangement joined TRBV6-5 to TRBJ1-4; the D gene remains uncertain. CDR1 MNHEY and CDR2 SVGAGI are derived from the germline V gene. V lost 6 bases and J lost 3 bases; the stretch between them is 14 bases long. The CDR3, from cysteine to phenylalanine, totals 15 residues. Here the CDR3 DNA is all that survives: 45 bases in frame from base 1.